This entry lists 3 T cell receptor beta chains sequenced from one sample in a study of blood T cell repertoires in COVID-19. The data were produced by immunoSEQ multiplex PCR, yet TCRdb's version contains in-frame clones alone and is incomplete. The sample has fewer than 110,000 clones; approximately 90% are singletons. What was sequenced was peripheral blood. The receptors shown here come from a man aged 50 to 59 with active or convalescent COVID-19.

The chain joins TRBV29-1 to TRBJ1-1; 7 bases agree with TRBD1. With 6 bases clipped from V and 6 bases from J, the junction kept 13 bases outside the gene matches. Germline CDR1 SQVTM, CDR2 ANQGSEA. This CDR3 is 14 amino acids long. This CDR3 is CSVHRGQVSPEAFF. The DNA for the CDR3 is TGCAGCGTCCACAGAGGACAGGTGTCCCCTGAAGCTTTCTTT.

The CDR3 DNA reads TGTGCCACCCGGGATCCAGCCTACAATGAGCAGTTCTTC. Amino acid sequence: CATRDPAYNEQFF. This chain uses TRBV24-1 with TRBJ2-1; maybe TRBD2 (5 bases). Trimming removed 9 bases from V and 2 bases from J, with 10 bases in between. The CDR3 is 13 amino acids. Germline CDR1 is KGHDR and CDR2 is SFDVKD.

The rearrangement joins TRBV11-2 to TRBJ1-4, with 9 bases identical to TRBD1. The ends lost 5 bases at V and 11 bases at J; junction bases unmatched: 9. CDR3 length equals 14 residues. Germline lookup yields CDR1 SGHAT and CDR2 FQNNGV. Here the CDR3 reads CASSPDGTGKKLFF. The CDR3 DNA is TGTGCCAGCAGCCCAGATGGGACAGGGAAGAAACTGTTTTTT.